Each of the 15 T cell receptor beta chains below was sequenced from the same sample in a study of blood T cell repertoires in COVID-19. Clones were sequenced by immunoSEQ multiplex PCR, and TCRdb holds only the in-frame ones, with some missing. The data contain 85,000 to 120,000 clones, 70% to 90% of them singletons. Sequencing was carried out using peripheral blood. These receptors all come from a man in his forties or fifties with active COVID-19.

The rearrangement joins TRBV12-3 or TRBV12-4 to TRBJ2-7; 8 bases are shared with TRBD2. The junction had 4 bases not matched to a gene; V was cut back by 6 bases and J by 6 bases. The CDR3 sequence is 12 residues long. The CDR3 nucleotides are TGTGCCAGCAGCCGCGGGGGGAGCGAGCAGTACTTC. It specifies CASSRGGSEQYF.

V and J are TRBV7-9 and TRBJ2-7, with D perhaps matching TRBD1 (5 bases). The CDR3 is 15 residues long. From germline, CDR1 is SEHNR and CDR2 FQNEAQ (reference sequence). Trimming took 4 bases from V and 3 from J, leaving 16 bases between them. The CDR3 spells CASSSRITGSYEQYF. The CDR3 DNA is TGTGCCAGCAGCTCACGAATTACAGGTAGCTACGAGCAGTACTTC.

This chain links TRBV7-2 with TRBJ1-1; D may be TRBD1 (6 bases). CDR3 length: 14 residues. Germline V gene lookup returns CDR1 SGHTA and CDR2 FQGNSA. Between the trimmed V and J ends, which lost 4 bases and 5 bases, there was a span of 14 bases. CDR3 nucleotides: TGTGCCAGCAGCTCCCGTGGTAGGGGGACTGAAGCTTTCTTT. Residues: CASSSRGRGTEAFF. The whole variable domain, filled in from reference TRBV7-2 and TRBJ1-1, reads GAGVSQSPSNKVTEKGKDVELRCDPISGHTALYWYRQSLGQGLEFLIYFQGNSAPDKSGLPSDRFSAERTGGSVSTLTIQRTQQEDSAVYLCASSSRGRGTEAFFGQGTRLTVV.

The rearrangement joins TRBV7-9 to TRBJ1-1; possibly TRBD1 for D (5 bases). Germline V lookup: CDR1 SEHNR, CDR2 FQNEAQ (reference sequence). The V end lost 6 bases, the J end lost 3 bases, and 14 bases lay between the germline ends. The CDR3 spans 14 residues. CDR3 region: CASSTGVGYTEAFF. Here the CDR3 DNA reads TGTGCCAGCAGTACGGGGGTAGGGTACACTGAAGCTTTCTTT.

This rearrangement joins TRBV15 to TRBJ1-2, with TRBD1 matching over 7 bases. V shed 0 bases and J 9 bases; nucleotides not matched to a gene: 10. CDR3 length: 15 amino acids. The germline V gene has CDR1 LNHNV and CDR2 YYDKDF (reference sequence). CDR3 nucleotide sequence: TGTGCCACCAGCAGAGAAGGTCGACAGGGTGGTAGCTACACCTTC. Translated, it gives CATSREGRQGGSYTF.

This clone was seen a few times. The CDR3: CASSSRLAGGQNEQFF. Here the CDR3 DNA reads TGTGCCAGCAGCTCGCGACTAGCGGGGGGGCAGAATGAGCAGTTCTTC. The rearrangement links TRBV7-6 to TRBJ2-1, with TRBD2 matching over 14 bases. This CDR3 comprises 16 residues. J was trimmed by 7 bases and V by 4 bases; bases with no gene match: 6. Germline V gene data show CDR1 as SGHVS and CDR2 as FNYEAQ.

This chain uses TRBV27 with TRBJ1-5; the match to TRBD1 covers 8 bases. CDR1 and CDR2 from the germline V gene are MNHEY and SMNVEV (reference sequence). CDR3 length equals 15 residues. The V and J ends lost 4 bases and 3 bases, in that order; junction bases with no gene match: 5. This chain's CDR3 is CASSSTGAINQPQHF. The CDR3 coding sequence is TGTGCCAGCAGTTCGACAGGGGCGATCAATCAGCCCCAGCATTTT.

The CDR3 DNA follows: TGTGCCAGCAGCTTAGGACTAGCGGGGGGGCGATCCTACAATGAGCAGTTCTTC. Its translation: CASSLGLAGGRSYNEQFF. The V gene is TRBV7-9, the J gene TRBJ2-1, with 14 nucleotides matching TRBD2. CDR1 is SEHNR, CDR2 FQNEAQ, per germline (reference sequence). Trimming cost V 1 base and J 1 base; bases outside gene matches: 3. The CDR3 runs 18 residues.

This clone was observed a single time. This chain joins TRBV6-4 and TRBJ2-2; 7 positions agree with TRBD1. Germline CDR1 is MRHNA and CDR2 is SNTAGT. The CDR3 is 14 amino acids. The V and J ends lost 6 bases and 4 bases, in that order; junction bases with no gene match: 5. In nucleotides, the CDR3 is TGTGCCAGCAGCGGGGACAGCTCCACCGGGGAGCTGTTTTTT. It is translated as CASSGDSSTGELFF.

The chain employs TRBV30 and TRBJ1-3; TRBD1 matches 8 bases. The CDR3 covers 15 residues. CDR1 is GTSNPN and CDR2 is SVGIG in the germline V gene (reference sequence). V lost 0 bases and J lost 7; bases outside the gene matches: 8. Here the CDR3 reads CAWSVQAGGRNTIYF. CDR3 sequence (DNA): TGTGCCTGGAGTGTACAGGCAGGGGGCAGGAACACCATATATTTT. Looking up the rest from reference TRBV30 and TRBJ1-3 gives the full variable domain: SQTIHQWPATLVQPVGSPLSLECTVEGTSNPNLYWYRQAAGRGLQLLFYSVGIGQISSEVPQNLSASRPQDRQFILSSKKLLLSDSGFYLCAWSVQAGGRNTIYFGEGSWLTVV.

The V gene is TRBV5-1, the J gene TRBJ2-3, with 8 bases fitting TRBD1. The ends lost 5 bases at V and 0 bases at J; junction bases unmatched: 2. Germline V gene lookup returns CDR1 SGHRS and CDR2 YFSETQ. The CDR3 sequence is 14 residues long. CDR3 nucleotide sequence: TGCGCCAGCAGTCAGGGGGCCAGCACAGATACGCAGTATTTT. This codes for CASSQGASTDTQYF.

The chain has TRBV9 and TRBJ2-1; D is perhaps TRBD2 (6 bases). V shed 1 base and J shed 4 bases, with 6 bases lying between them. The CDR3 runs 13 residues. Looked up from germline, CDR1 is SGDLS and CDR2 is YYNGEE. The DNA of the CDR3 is TGTGCCAGCAGCGTACGGGGGTACAATGAGCAGTTCTTC. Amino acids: CASSVRGYNEQFF.

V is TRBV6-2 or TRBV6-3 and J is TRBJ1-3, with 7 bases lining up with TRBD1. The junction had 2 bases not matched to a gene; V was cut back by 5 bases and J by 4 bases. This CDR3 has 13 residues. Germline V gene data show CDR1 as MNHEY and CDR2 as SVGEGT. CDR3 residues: CASSRTGGNTIYF. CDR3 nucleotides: TGTGCCAGCAGTCGGACAGGCGGAAACACCATATATTTT.

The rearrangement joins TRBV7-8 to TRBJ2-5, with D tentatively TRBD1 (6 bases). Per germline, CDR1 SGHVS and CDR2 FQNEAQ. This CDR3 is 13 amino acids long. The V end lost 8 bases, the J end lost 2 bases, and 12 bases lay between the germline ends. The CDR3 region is CASLRGLQETQYF. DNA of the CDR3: TGTGCCAGCCTGAGGGGGTTGCAAGAGACCCAGTACTTC.

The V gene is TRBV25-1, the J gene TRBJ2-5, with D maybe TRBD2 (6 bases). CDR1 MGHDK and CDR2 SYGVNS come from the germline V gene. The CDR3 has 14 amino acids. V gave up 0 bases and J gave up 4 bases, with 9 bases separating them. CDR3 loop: CASSEYMGGETQYF. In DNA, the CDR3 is TGTGCCAGCAGTGAATACATGGGGGGAGAGACCCAGTACTTC. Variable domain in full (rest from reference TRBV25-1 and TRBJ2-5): EADIYQTPRYLVIGTGKKITLECSQTMGHDKMYWYQQDPGMELHLIHYSYGVNSTEKGDLSSESTVSRIRTEHFPLTLESARPSHTSQYLCASSEYMGGETQYFGPGTRLLVL.